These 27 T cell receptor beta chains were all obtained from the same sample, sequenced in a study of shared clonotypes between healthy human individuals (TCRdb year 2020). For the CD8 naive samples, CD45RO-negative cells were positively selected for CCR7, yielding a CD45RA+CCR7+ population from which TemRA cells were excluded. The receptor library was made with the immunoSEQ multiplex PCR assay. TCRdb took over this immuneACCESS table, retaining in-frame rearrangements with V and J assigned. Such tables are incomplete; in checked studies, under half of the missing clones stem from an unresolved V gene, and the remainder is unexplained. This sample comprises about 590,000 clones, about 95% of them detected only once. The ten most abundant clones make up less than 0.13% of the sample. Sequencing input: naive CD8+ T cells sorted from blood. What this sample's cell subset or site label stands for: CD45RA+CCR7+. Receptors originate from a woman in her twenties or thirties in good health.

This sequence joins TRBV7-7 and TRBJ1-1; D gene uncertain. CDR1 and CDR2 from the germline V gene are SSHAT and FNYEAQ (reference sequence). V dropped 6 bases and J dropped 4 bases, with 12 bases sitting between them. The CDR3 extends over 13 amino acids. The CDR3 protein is CASSPDGFTEAFF. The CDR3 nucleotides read TGTGCCAGCAGTCCCGACGGGTTCACTGAAGCTTTCTTT. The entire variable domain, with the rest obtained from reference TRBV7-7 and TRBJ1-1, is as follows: GAGVSQSPRYKVTKRGQDVTLRCDPISSHATLYWYQQALGQGPEFLTYFNYEAQPDKSGLPSDRFSAERPEGSISTLTIQRTEQRDSAMYRCASSPDGFTEAFFGQGTRLTVV.

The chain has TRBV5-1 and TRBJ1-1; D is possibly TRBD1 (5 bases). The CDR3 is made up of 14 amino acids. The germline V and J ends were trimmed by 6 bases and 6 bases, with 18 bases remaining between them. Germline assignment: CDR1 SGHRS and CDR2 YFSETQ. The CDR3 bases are TGCGCCAGCACCTCCATGGGGGGTTTCGCTGAAGCTTTCTTT. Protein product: CASTSMGGFAEAFF.

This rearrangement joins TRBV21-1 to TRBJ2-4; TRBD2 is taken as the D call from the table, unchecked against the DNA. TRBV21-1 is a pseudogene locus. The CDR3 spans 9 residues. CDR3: CASRSIQYF. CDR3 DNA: TGTGCCAGCAGGAGCATTCAGTACTTC.

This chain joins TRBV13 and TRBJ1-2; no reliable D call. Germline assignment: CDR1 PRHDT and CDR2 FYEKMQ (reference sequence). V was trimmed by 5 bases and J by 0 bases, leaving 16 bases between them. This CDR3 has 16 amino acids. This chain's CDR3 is CASSPRDGEANYGYTF. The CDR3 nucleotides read TGTGCCAGCAGCCCCCGCGACGGAGAAGCTAACTATGGCTACACCTTC.

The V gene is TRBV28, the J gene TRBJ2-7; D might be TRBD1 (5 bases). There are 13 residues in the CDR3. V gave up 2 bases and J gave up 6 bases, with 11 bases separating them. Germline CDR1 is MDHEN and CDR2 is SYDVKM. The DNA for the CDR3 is TGTGCCAGCAGTTTAGGAAAGGGGCGCGAGCAGTACTTC. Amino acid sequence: CASSLGKGREQYF.

The CDR3 nucleotides read TGTGCCAGCAGTAGCCAGGGGAGGGACAATCAGCCCCAGCATTTT. This gives the protein CASSSQGRDNQPQHF. The rearrangement uses TRBV6-5 and TRBJ1-5, with D tentatively TRBD1 (6 bases). Trimming stripped 5 bases from V and 3 bases from J, with 14 bases between. The CDR3 spans 15 residues. Germline CDR1 and CDR2: MNHEY and SVGAGI.

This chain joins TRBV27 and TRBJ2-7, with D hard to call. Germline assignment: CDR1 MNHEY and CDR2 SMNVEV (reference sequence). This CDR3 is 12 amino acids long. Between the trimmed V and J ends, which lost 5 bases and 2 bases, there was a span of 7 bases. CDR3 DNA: TGTGCCAGCAGTCCTACAGCCTACGAGCAGTACTTC. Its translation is CASSPTAYEQYF.

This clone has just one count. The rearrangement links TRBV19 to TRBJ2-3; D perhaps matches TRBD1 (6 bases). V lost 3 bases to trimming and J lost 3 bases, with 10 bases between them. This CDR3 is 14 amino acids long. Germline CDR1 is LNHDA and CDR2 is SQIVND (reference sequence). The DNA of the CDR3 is TGTGCCAGTAGTATTTTGGGGGCGACAGATACGCAGTATTTT. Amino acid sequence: CASSILGATDTQYF.

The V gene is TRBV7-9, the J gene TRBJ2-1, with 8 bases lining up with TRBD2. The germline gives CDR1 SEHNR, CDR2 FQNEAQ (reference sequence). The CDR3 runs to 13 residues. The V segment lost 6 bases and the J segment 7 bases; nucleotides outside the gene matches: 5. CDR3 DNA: TGTGCCAGCAGTTGGGGACTAGTTAATGAGCAGTTCTTC. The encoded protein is CASSWGLVNEQFF.

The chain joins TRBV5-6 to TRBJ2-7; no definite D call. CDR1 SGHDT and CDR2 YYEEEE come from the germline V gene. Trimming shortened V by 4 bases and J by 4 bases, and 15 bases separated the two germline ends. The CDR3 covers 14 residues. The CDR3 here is CASSPAASSYEQYF. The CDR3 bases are TGTGCCAGCAGCCCCGCAGCCTCTTCTTACGAGCAGTACTTC.

CDR3 residues: CATGPIGYEQYF. In DNA form, the CDR3 reads TGTGCCACCGGCCCCATTGGGTACGAGCAGTACTTC. The chain is built from TRBV27 and TRBJ2-5; D uncertain. The DNA matches TRBJ2-7 better at its end, which makes the J call doubtful. Germline values: CDR1 MNHEY, CDR2 SMNVEV (reference sequence). This CDR3 has 12 amino acids.

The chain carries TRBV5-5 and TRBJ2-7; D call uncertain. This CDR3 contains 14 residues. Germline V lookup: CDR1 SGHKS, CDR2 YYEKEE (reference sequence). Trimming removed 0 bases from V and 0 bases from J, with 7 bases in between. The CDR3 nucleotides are TGTGCCAGCAGCTTGGAAGGGTACTCCTACGAGCAGTACTTC. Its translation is CASSLEGYSYEQYF. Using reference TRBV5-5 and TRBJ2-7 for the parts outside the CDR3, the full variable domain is DAGVTQSPTHLIKTRGQQVTLRCSPISGHKSVSWYQQVLGQGPQFIFQYYEKEERGRGNFPDRFSARQFPNYSSELNVNALLLGDSALYLCASSLEGYSYEQYFGPGTRLTVT.

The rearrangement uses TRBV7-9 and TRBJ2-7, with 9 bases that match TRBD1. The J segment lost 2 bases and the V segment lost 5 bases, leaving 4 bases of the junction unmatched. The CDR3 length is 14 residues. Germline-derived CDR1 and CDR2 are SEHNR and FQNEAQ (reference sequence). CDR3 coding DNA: TGTGCCAGCAGCAGCCGGGACAGGGCCTACGAGCAGTACTTC. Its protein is CASSSRDRAYEQYF.

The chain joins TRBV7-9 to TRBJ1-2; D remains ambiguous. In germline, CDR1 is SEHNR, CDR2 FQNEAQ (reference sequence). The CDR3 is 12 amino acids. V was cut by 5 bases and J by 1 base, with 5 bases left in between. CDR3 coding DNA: TGTGCCAGCAGCAAGAATAACTATGGCTACACCTTC. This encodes CASSKNNYGYTF. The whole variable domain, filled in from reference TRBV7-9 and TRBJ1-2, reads DTGVSQNPRHKITKRGQNVTFRCDPISEHNRLYWYRQTLGQGPEFLTYFQNEAQLEKSRLLSDRFSAERPKGSFSTLEIQRTEQGDSAMYLCASSKNNYGYTFGSGTRLTVV.

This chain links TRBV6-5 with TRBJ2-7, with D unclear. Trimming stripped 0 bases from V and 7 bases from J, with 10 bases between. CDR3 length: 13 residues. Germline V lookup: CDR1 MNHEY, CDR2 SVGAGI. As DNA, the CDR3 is TGTGCCAGCAGTTACTCCTTGGATCGAGAGCAGTACTTC. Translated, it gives CASSYSLDREQYF.

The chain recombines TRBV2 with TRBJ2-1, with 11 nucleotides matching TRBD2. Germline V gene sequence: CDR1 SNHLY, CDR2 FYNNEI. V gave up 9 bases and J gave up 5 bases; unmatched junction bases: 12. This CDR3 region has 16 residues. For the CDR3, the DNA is TGTGCCAGGGGAGTGGCGGGACTAGCGGAGAACAATGAGCAGTTCTTC. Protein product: CARGVAGLAENNEQFF.

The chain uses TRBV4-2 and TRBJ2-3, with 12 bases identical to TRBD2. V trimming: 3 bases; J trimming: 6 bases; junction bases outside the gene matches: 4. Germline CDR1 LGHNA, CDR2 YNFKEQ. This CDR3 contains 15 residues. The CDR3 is CASSQGTSGLDTQYF. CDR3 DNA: TGTGCCAGCAGCCAGGGGACTAGCGGGTTGGATACGCAGTATTTT.

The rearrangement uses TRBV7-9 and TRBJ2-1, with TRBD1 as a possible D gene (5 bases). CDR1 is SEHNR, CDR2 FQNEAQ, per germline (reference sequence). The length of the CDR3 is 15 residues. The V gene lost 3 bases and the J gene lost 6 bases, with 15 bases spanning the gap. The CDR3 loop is CASSFGQGSSNEQFF. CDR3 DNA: TGTGCCAGCAGCTTTGGTCAGGGTTCGTCCAATGAGCAGTTCTTC.

This CDR3 is CASSIDFGGSNYGYTF. In DNA, the CDR3 is TGCGCCAGCAGCATTGACTTCGGGGGTTCGAACTATGGCTACACCTTC. This chain connects TRBV5-1 to TRBJ1-2; D may be TRBD1 (5 bases). Germline lookup yields CDR1 SGHRS and CDR2 YFSETQ. Trimming pared 4 bases from V and 2 bases from J, leaving 18 bases between. The CDR3 totals 16 residues. Together with reference TRBV5-1 and TRBJ1-2, the CDR3 gives the full variable domain: KAGVTQTPRYLIKTRGQQVTLSCSPISGHRSVSWYQQTPGQGLQFLFEYFSETQRNKGNFPGRFSGRQFSNSRSEMNVSTLELGDSALYLCASSIDFGGSNYGYTFGSGTRLTVV.

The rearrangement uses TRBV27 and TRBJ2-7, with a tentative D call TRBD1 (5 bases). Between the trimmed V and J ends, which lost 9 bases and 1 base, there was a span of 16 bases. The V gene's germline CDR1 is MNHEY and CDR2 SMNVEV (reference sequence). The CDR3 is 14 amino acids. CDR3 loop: CASNFRGPSYEQYF. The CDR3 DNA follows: TGTGCCAGTAACTTTAGGGGTCCTTCCTACGAGCAGTACTTC.

The CDR3 loop reads CASSPGGINQPQHF. DNA for the CDR3: TGTGCCAGCAGTCCAGGTGGGATCAATCAGCCCCAGCATTTT. The chain employs TRBV6-5 and TRBJ1-5; D remains ambiguous. The length of the CDR3 is 14 residues. V was clipped by 5 bases and J by 3 bases, with 11 bases between them. Germline assignment: CDR1 MNHEY and CDR2 SVGAGI.

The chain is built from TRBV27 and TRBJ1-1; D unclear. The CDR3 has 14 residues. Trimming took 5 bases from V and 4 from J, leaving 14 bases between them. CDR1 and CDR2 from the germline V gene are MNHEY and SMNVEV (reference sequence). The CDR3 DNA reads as TGTGCCAGCAGTACATCCGGACGGTCCACTGAAGCTTTCTTT. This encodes CASSTSGRSTEAFF.

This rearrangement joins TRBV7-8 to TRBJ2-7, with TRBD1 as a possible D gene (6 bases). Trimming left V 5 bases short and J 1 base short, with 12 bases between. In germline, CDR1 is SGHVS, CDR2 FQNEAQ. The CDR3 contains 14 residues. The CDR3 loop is CASSAPGQSYEQYF. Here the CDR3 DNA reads TGTGCCAGCAGCGCCCCGGGACAATCCTACGAGCAGTACTTC.

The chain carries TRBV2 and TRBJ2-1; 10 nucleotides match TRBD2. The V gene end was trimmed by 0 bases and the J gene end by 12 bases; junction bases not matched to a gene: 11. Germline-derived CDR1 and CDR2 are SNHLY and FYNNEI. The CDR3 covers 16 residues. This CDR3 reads CASSEALLAGPGLQFF. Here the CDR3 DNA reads TGTGCCAGCAGTGAAGCGCTACTAGCGGGACCTGGGTTGCAGTTCTTC.

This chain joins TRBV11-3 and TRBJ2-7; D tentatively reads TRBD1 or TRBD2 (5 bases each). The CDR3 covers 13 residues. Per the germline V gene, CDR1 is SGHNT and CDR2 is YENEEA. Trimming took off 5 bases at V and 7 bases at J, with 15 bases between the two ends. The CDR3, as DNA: TGTGCCAGCAGCGCAGGGAGCGGCGGGGAGCAGTACTTC. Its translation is CASSAGSGGEQYF.

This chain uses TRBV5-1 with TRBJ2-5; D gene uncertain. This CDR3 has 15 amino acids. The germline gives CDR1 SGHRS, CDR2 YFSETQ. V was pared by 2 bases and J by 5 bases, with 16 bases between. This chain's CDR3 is CASSLDDTLVETQYF. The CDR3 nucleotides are TGCGCCAGCAGCTTAGATGACACCCTCGTGGAGACCCAGTACTTC.

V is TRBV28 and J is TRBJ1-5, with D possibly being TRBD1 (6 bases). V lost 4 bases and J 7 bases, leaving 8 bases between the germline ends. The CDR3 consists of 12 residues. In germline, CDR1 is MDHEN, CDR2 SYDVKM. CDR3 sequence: CASSWTVQPQHF. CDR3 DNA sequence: TGTGCCAGCAGTTGGACAGTCCAGCCCCAGCATTTT.